This TCR beta chain emerged from a study of OX40 agonist ivuxolimab in advanced cancers. V was clipped by 2 bases and J by 7 bases, with 3 bases between them. CDR1 is MDHEN and CDR2 is SYDVKM in the germline V gene. This CDR3 region has 11 residues. Produced via immunoSEQ multiplex PCR; TCRdb's table is partial and in-frame only. The table lists fewer than 65,000 clones, less than 90% of them singletons. Material: CD4+ or CD8+ T cells sorted from blood, obtained in a trial of the OX40 agonist ivuxolimab. The receptor was isolated from an adult with an advanced solid tumor such as melanoma, head and neck, liver or kidney cancer. The J gene is TRBJ1-5, the V gene TRBV28; unclear D gene. CDR3 region: CASSLGQPQHF. The CDR3 nucleotides are TGTGCCAGCAGTTTAGGACAGCCCCAGCATTTT.